This entry features one T cell receptor (beta chain) sequence. Its target is unknown. This sample was taken from a study of cytomegalovirus exposure and HLA in healthy donors. Study-wide background: Out of roughly 170 million T cells, an earlier analysis found around 110 million unique TCR beta sequences in total. General study results and limits: Accurate prediction of HLA-A and HLA-B alleles (for most subjects) was reportedly achieved from TCR beta sequences. In an earlier analysis, most TCR beta V segments were productive about 90% or about 30% of the time. TCR beta V- and J-gene trimming was later associated with a missense DCLRE1C variant.

13 Jbeta primers and 60 Vbeta primers were used for the PCR. Method: immunoSEQ multiplex PCR; TCRdb's copy keeps in-frame clones and lacks some. The sample has 100,000 to 150,000 clones, roughly 80% seen once. Looked up from germline, CDR1 is SGHRS and CDR2 is YFSETQ. This CDR3 spans 13 amino acids. The V and J ends lost 0 bases and 4 bases respectively, with 8 bases between them. The chain combines TRBV5-1 with TRBJ2-7; D is possibly TRBD1 (6 bases). The material sequenced was PBMCs. The receptor was isolated from a man between 18 and 29 years old in good health and CMV-seropositive. CDR3: CASSLDRAYEQYF. CDR3 nucleotides: TGCGCCAGCAGCTTGGACAGGGCTTACGAGCAGTACTTC.